The T cell receptor (beta chain) under discussion was sequenced for a study of shared clonotypes between healthy human individuals. V gave up 0 bases and J gave up 4 bases, with 12 bases separating them. Germline lookup yields CDR1 MGHRA and CDR2 YSYEKL. This CDR3 is 15 amino acids long. Only CD45RO-negative cells positively selected for CCR7 counted as naive CD8 cells, so terminally differentiated effector memory CD45RA+ cells were excluded. Produced via immunoSEQ multiplex PCR; TCRdb's table is partial and in-frame only. The sample has 550,000 to 750,000 clones, over 95% seen once. The sequence came from a woman in her 30s in good health. V gene TRBV4-1 combines with J gene TRBJ1-1; D might be TRBD1 (6 bases). Sequencing input: naive CD8+ T cells sorted from blood. Here the CDR3 reads CASSQEHGRGTEAFF. The CDR3 DNA reads TGCGCCAGCAGCCAAGAACACGGCAGGGGCACTGAAGCTTTCTTT.